A selection of T cell receptor beta chains follows, all from one sample in a study of blood T cell repertoires in COVID-19. Profiled with immunoSEQ multiplex PCR; TCRdb holds only in-frame clones, not every one. The sample includes hundreds of thousands of clones, about 82% seen only once; the top ten take about 6%. The sequenced sample consisted of peripheral blood. The receptor set was obtained from a woman of 80 years or more with COVID-19, enrolled during active disease. CDR3s include the opening cysteine and the closing phenylalanine or tryptophan. A D gene is named only where the DNA matches it firmly. Only part of the rows carry a size: once, few, many, or a class if the clone is expanded.

J,size,D,V,DNA,CDR3
TRBJ1-5,NA,TRBD1,TRBV6-5,TGTGCCAGCAGTTCCGGACAGGGCCATAGCAATCAGCCCCAGCATTTT,CASSSGQGHSNQPQHF
TRBJ2-1,NA,TRBD1,TRBV9,TGTGCCAGCAGCGTTGGGACAGCCTACAATGAGCAGTTCTTC,CASSVGTAYNEQFF
TRBJ1-5,NA,NA,TRBV28,TGTGCCAGCAGTTTATCCCGGGGGTCGATGCCCCAGCATTTT,CASSLSRGSMPQHF
TRBJ1-5,NA,NA,TRBV28,TGTGCCAGCAGTTTATTGAACGGGGGATCCAATCAGCCCCAGCATTTT,CASSLLNGGSNQPQHF
TRBJ1-6,NA,NA,TRBV21-1,TGTGCCAGCAGCAAAACAGGGAATGAGCGGTCACCCCTCCACTTT,CASSKTGNERSPLHF
TRBJ2-1,NA,NA,TRBV7-9,TGTGCCAGCAGCCCATCGACATCATACAATGAGCAGTTCTTC,CASSPSTSYNEQFF
TRBJ2-2,NA,NA,TRBV2,TGTGCCAGCAGTCCTGCTGGAGCGTCCGGGGAGCTGTTTTTT,CASSPAGASGELFF
TRBJ1-2,NA,NA,TRBV28,TGTGCCAGCAGTTTCCCAGGGGTAGGCTACACCTTC,CASSFPGVGYTF
TRBJ1-4,NA,NA,TRBV11-1,TGTGCCAGCAGCTTCCGGGGTACGGAAGAAGAAAAACTGTTTTTT,CASSFRGTEEEKLFF
TRBJ1-1,NA,NA,TRBV7-9,TGTGCCAGCAGCTTAGGAGGTGAAGCTTTCTTT,CASSLGGEAFF
TRBJ1-4,NA,TRBD1,TRBV5-1,TGCGCCAGCAGCTTTTCCTCACAGGGGGCGGGTGAAAAACTGTTTTTT,CASSFSSQGAGEKLFF
TRBJ1-3,NA,NA,TRBV11-2,TGTGCCAGCAGCTTAGCAGGGGGAAACACCATATATTTT,CASSLAGGNTIYF
TRBJ1-5,NA,NA,TRBV5-1,TGCGCCAGCAGGGCTGGGACATCCCCCAATCAGCCCCAGCATTTT,CASRAGTSPNQPQHF
TRBJ2-1,NA,NA,TRBV28,TGTGCCAGCAGTCCCCGGGACATTGACAATGAGCAGTTCTTC,CASSPRDIDNEQFF
TRBJ2-2,NA,TRBD2,TRBV9,TGTGCCAGCAGCGTAGCTTTAGCGGGGTCCCCCGGGGAGCTGTTTTTT,CASSVALAGSPGELFF
TRBJ2-1,NA,NA,TRBV6-4,TGTGCCAGCAGGGGAGATTCCTTAGGGGAGCAGTTCTTC,CASRGDSLGEQFF
TRBJ2-7,NA,NA,TRBV25-1,TGTGCCAGCAGTGACGGGATTTCCTACGAGCAGTACTTC,CASSDGISYEQYF
TRBJ1-1,NA,TRBD1,TRBV10-1,TGCGCCAGCAGTCCCCTAACCGGGACAGGAAGGACTGAAGCTTTCTTT,CASSPLTGTGRTEAFF
TRBJ1-6,NA,NA,TRBV7-9,TGTGCCAGCAGCCCCCGGGGGAACGATAATTCACCCCTCCACTTT,CASSPRGNDNSPLHF
TRBJ2-5,NA,TRBD2,TRBV5-4,TGTGCCAGCAGCTTGCGACTAGCGGGGGTAAAACAAGAGACCCAGTACTTC,CASSLRLAGVKQETQYF
TRBJ1-3,NA,NA,TRBV6-5,TGTGCCAGCGCGGGACCCTCTGGAAACACCATATATTTT,CASAGPSGNTIYF
TRBJ1-4,few,TRBD1,TRBV7-9,TGTGCCAGCAGCCGATCGGGACAGGTTAATGAAAAACTGTTTTTT,CASSRSGQVNEKLFF
TRBJ1-5,NA,NA,TRBV21-1,TGTGCCAGCAGCAATTGGCCGGCCGGGACAGGGGATTTTACGGAGGTTCAGCCCCAGCATTTT,CASSNWPAGTGDFTEVQPQHF
TRBJ1-1,once,NA,TRBV19,TGTGCCAGTAGTATTGGAATGGGCATCGGGGAGGCTTTCTTT,CASSIGMGIGEAFF
TRBJ2-7,NA,TRBD1,TRBV6-5,TGTGCCAGCAGGGTCCGGTGGGACAGGGGCTACGAGCAGTACTTC,CASRVRWDRGYEQYF
TRBJ2-2,NA,NA,TRBV29-1,TGCAGCGTTGACAGATCGAACACCGGGGAGCTGTTTTTT,CSVDRSNTGELFF
TRBJ1-1,NA,NA,TRBV19,TGTGCCAGTAGTTTGGGGGCTTGGACTGAAGCTTTCTTT,CASSLGAWTEAFF
TRBJ1-2,NA,NA,TRBV7-2,TGTGCCAGCACCCTGGGGGGGGTTCCGGATGGCTACACCTTC,CASTLGGVPDGYTF
TRBJ1-6,few,TRBD1,TRBV6-5,TGTGCCAGCAGGGACAGGGGGACCTATAATTCACCCCTCCACTTT,CASRDRGTYNSPLHF
TRBJ1-5,NA,NA,TRBV2,TGTGCCAGCAGTGGTGGTCGCAGGCAGGGGCAGCCCCAGCATTTT,CASSGGRRQGQPQHF
TRBJ2-5,NA,TRBD2,TRBV9,TGTGCCAGCAGCGCAGCTAGCGGGGGGGCCTCGTGGGAGACCCAGTACTTC,CASSAASGGASWETQYF
TRBJ2-5,once,TRBD1,TRBV27,TGTGCCAGCAGCTCCGGGACAGGGGGCAGGGAGACCCAGTACTTC,CASSSGTGGRETQYF
TRBJ2-6,NA,NA,TRBV2,TGTGCCAGCAAACTCTCTGGGGCCAACGTCCTGACTTTC,CASKLSGANVLTF
TRBJ1-2,NA,NA,TRBV19,TGTGCCAGTAGTCCCCCTCCGGGCTACACCTTC,CASSPPPGYTF
TRBJ2-5,NA,NA,TRBV9,TGTGCCAGCAGCGCCGAGACTGTAGTAGGTGAGACCCAGTACTTC,CASSAETVVGETQYF